These 7 T cell receptor beta chains came from one sample sequenced in a study of T cell responses to AZD1222 COVID-19 vaccine (TCRdb year 2021). Receptor amplification or capture employed the immunoSEQ multiplex PCR assay. Imported from immuneACCESS, the table was reduced by TCRdb to in-frame sequences with V and J called. These copies leave out some clones; in studies compared against another copy, an unresolved V gene accounts for under half, and the cause of the remainder is not known. This sample comprises over 120,000 clones, 93% of them detected only once. Clones ranked in the top ten supply under 6.5% of the sample. The sample's time point label is to be understood as: baseline before first vaccination. The material was peripheral blood, obtained on day 0 of AZD1222 vaccination. The receptors originated from an adult in good health.

The rearrangement joins TRBV19 to TRBJ1-3; possibly TRBD1 for D (5 bases). Deletions cut 7 bases from V and 4 bases from J, with 17 bases between. The CDR3 has 15 residues. Looked up from germline, CDR1 is LNHDA and CDR2 is SQIVND (reference sequence). Here the CDR3 reads CASTRDSNLGNTIYF. The DNA for the CDR3 is TGTGCCAGTACGAGAGACAGTAACCTCGGAAACACCATATATTTT.

The CDR3 DNA sequence: TGTGCCAGCAGCTTAGTTGGGGGCCGGCCGAACTATGGCTACACCTTC. It yields the protein CASSLVGGRPNYGYTF. The V and J genes are TRBV7-8 and TRBJ1-2; a weak D match, TRBD1 (6 bases). The V gene lost 1 base and the J gene lost 2 bases, with 14 bases spanning the gap. CDR3 length: 16 amino acids. Germline lookup yields CDR1 SGHVS and CDR2 FQNEAQ. The variable domain in full, with the rest retrieved from reference TRBV7-8 and TRBJ1-2, is GAGVSQSPRYKVAKRGQDVALRCDPISGHVSLFWYQQALGQGPEFLTYFQNEAQLDKSGLPSDRFFAERPEGSVSTLKIQRTQQEDSAVYLCASSLVGGRPNYGYTFGSGTRLTVV.

This chain connects TRBV19 to TRBJ1-5; tentatively, D is TRBD1 (5 bases). The V gene lost 1 base and the J gene lost 2 bases, with 12 bases spanning the gap. Germline V gene lookup returns CDR1 LNHDA and CDR2 SQIVND (reference sequence). This CDR3 has 16 residues. The CDR3: CASSIAGVGGNQPQHF. CDR3 DNA: TGTGCCAGTAGTATAGCGGGGGTGGGTGGCAATCAGCCCCAGCATTTT.

The gene calls are TRBV7-9 and TRBJ1-4, with unresolved D. This CDR3 comprises 15 residues. V was pared by 5 bases and J by 5 bases, with 15 bases between. Germline values: CDR1 SEHNR, CDR2 FQNEAQ (reference sequence). The CDR3: CASSRYTASNEKLFF. The CDR3 nucleotides are TGTGCCAGCAGCCGATACACAGCAAGCAATGAAAAACTGTTTTTT.

The chain recombines TRBV7-3 with TRBJ2-6; 9 nucleotides agree with TRBD2. V lost 5 bases and J lost 1; bases outside the gene matches: 6. Germline V CDR1 and CDR2: SGHTA, FQGTGA. The CDR3 is 17 residues long. CDR3 loop: CASSKQAGGSGANVLTF. The CDR3 DNA reads TGTGCCAGCAGCAAGCAGGCGGGAGGGTCTGGGGCCAACGTCCTGACTTTC.

The chain carries TRBV3-1 (or the pseudogene TRBV3-2) and TRBJ1-4, with TRBD1 matching 7 bases. V lost 1 base and J lost 7; bases outside the gene matches: 6. CDR3 size: 15 residues. The germline V gene encodes CDR1 LGHDT and CDR2 YNNKEL (reference sequence). CDR3 amino acids: CASSQVLRGSEKLFF. In nucleotides, the CDR3 is TGTGCCAGCAGCCAAGTTCTCAGGGGGAGTGAAAAACTGTTTTTT.

The chain uses TRBV6-5 and TRBJ2-5; D possibly corresponds to TRBD1 (5 bases). Trimming removed 5 bases from V and 1 base from J, with 11 bases in between. The germline gives CDR1 MNHEY, CDR2 SVGAGI. CDR3 length: 14 residues. The CDR3 loop is CASSPPGIQETQYF. For the CDR3, the DNA is TGTGCCAGCAGTCCCCCAGGGATCCAAGAGACCCAGTACTTC.